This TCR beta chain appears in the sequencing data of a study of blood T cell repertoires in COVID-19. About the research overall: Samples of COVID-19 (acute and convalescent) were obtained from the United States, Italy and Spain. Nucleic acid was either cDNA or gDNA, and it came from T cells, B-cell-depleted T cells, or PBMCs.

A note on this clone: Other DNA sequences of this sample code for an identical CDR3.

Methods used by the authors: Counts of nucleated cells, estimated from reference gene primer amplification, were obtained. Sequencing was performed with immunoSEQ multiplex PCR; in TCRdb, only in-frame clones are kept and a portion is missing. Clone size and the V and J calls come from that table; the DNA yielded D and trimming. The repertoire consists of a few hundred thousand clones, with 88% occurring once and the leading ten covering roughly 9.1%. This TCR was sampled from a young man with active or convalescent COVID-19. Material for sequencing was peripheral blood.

The CDR3 DNA is TGTGCCAGCAGCCTGGCGGGAGGAACTGAAGCTTTCTTT. Protein product: CASSLAGGTEAFF. The chain recombines TRBV12-3 or TRBV12-4 with TRBJ1-1; D uncertain. V lost 6 bases and J 5 bases, leaving 13 bases between the germline ends. The CDR3 contains 13 residues.